These 11 T cell receptor beta chains share one sample of origin, sequenced in a study of OX40 agonist ivuxolimab in advanced cancers. Data came from immunoSEQ multiplex PCR; TCRdb stores just in-frame clones and leaves some out. The data hold about 68,000 clones, with around 85% observed a single time. The sample here was CD4+ or CD8+ T cells sorted from blood, taken in a trial of the OX40 agonist ivuxolimab. Receptors were obtained from an adult with an advanced solid tumor such as melanoma, head and neck, liver or kidney cancer.

This chain joins TRBV9 and TRBJ2-1, with TRBD1 as a possible D gene (7 bases). The germline V gene has CDR1 SGDLS and CDR2 YYNGEE. This CDR3 comprises 16 residues. Trimming removed 0 bases from V and 0 bases from J, with 10 bases in between. The CDR3 region has the DNA TGTGCCAGCAGCGTAGGCGGGGACAGCTCCTACAATGAGCAGTTCTTC. Translating it yields CASSVGGDSSYNEQFF.

The rearrangement joins TRBV18 to TRBJ2-7, with D possibly TRBD1 on 6 matching bases. The germline V gene has CDR1 KGHSH and CDR2 LQKENI. V was trimmed by 2 bases and J by 1 base, leaving 12 bases between them. This CDR3 comprises 15 residues. CDR3 DNA sequence: TGTGCCAGCTCACCAAGTACAGGGTATTCCTACGAGCAGTACTTC. Translating gives CASSPSTGYSYEQYF.

This clone was found a few times. CDR3 protein: CASSQDSGQANRQYF. In DNA, the CDR3 is TGTGCCAGCAGCCAAGATTCGGGACAGGCAAACAGGCAGTACTTC. The chain uses TRBV4-2 and TRBJ2-7, with TRBD1 identical over 8 bases. Germline V lookup: CDR1 LGHNA, CDR2 YNFKEQ. This CDR3 has 15 amino acids. The J segment lost 9 bases and the V segment lost 0 bases, leaving 10 bases of the junction unmatched.

This clone has only one observation. This chain joins TRBV27 and TRBJ2-5; possible D gene TRBD2, 6 bases. The CDR3 loop spans 17 amino acids. Germline V gene data show CDR1 as MNHEY and CDR2 as SMNVEV (reference sequence). Trimming removed 5 bases at V and 0 bases at J, with 19 bases between. This chain's CDR3 is CASSPARGPPYQETQYF. DNA for the CDR3: TGTGCCAGCAGTCCCGCGCGGGGACCGCCGTACCAAGAGACCCAGTACTTC.

V and J are TRBV4-3 and TRBJ2-5; D possibly corresponds to TRBD2 (5 bases). The length of the CDR3 is 15 residues. CDR1 and CDR2 (germline): LGHNA, YSLEER. Trimming pared 1 base from V and 5 bases from J, leaving 14 bases between. CDR3: CASSQGVGIAETQYF. CDR3 in DNA: TGCGCCAGCAGCCAAGGGGTGGGGATAGCGGAGACCCAGTACTTC.

The rearrangement joins TRBV10-3 to TRBJ1-2; 7 positions agree with TRBD1. Germline assignment: CDR1 ENHRY and CDR2 SYGVKD. Trimming took 2 bases from V and 8 from J; bases not matched to a gene: 11. The CDR3 is 15 amino acids. The CDR3 region has the DNA TGTGCCATCAGTGAGAGAGGACAGGAGGATCGGGGCTACACCTTC. This gives the protein CAISERGQEDRGYTF.

V and J are TRBV2 and TRBJ2-5, with D perhaps matching TRBD1 (5 bases). The CDR3 covers 14 residues. V was clipped by 2 bases and J by 4 bases, with 11 bases between them. CDR1 and CDR2 (germline): SNHLY, FYNNEI. The DNA of the CDR3 is TGTGCCAGCAGTGAAAACAGGCCGGGAGAGACCCAGTACTTC. Residues: CASSENRPGETQYF.

The chain combines TRBV7-9 with TRBJ2-5; 15 bases are shared with TRBD2. Per germline, CDR1 SEHNR and CDR2 FQNEAQ (reference sequence). The CDR3 contains 19 residues. Trimming at V came to 5 bases and at J to 5 bases, leaving 15 bases not matched to a gene. DNA for the CDR3: TGTGCCAGCAGCCAGGGACTAGCGGGGGGCGACCTCGTGCGGGAGACCCAGTACTTC. Amino acid sequence: CASSQGLAGGDLVRETQYF.

A note on this clone: A read error may produce the germline difference seen at one junction end. DNA for the CDR3: TGCGCCAGCAGCCAATCCGTTTGGGACTCCGACGAGCAGTACTTC. It codes for CASSQSVWDSDEQYF. The rearrangement uses TRBV4-3 and TRBJ2-7, with D possibly matching TRBD2 (6 bases). This CDR3 has 15 amino acids. Germline V gene lookup returns CDR1 LGHNA and CDR2 YSLEER.

The chain couples TRBV7-2 to TRBJ2-3; the match to TRBD2 covers 9 bases. Germline lookup yields CDR1 SGHTA and CDR2 FQGNSA. The V gene end was trimmed by 10 bases and the J gene end by 0 bases; junction bases not matched to a gene: 5. This CDR3 spans 14 amino acids. The CDR3 DNA sequence: TGTGCCACCGATCTAGCGGGGAGCACAGATACGCAGTATTTT. Protein product: CATDLAGSTDTQYF.

CDR3 bases: TGCGCCAGCAGCCAAGACCAATTGGGACCGCCCAACTATGGCTACACCTTC. This gives the protein CASSQDQLGPPNYGYTF. The chain carries TRBV4-1 and TRBJ1-2; the D gene is possibly TRBD1 (5 bases). Germline V CDR1 and CDR2: MGHRA, YSYEKL. The V and J ends lost 0 bases and 2 bases respectively, with 16 bases between them. The CDR3 runs to 17 residues.